The entry that follows covers one T cell receptor (beta chain) sequence. Seattle patient enrollment occurred during active infection, with longitudinal follow-up thereafter. The data stem from a study of blood T cell repertoires in COVID-19. Overall study: The United States, Italy and Spain were the sources of the acute and convalescent COVID-19 samples. PBMCs, B-cell-depleted T cells, or T cells were the source of the cDNA or gDNA that made up the material.

The assay was immunoSEQ multiplex PCR, and TCRdb's table has in-frame clones only and misses some. Of 130,000 to 150,000 clones in the sample, roughly 85% were seen once. Sequencing used peripheral blood. The receptor's source is a woman in her sixties with COVID-19, enrolled during active disease.

CDR3 DNA sequence: TGTGCCAGCAGCCAGTTCACGCCCGGGGGGACCTTTGATTACGAGCAGTACTTC. It specifies CASSQFTPGGTFDYEQYF. The V gene is TRBV27, the J gene TRBJ2-7; 7 bases line up with TRBD2. The CDR3 has 18 residues. Germline trimming cut 6 bases from V and 4 bases from J; bases unmatched to any gene: 21. Germline CDR1 reads MNHEY; CDR2 reads SMNVEV (reference sequence).